Listed here are 30 T cell receptor beta chains from one sample, sequenced in a study of cytomegalovirus exposure and HLA in healthy donors. 60 Vbeta and 13 Jbeta primers were used in PCR. Data came from immunoSEQ multiplex PCR; TCRdb stores just in-frame clones and leaves some out. The table shows 35,000 to 55,000 clones, with approximately 75% occurring only once. Sequencing was done on a sample of PBMCs. The receptors derive from a man aged 25 to 45 in good health and CMV-seronegative.

This clone was detected only once. J is TRBJ2-7 and V is TRBV2; 7 nucleotides align to TRBD2. The junction had 4 bases not matched to a gene; V was cut back by 11 bases and J by 3 bases. Per the germline V gene, CDR1 is SNHLY and CDR2 is FYNNEI. This CDR3 is built from 11 residues. The CDR3: CAVRDYYEQYF. In nucleotides, the CDR3 is TGTGCCGTCCGGGACTACTACGAGCAGTACTTC.

This chain connects TRBV5-1 to TRBJ2-1; 12 bases map to TRBD2. The germline gives CDR1 SGHRS, CDR2 YFSETQ. With 2 bases clipped from V and 6 bases from J, the junction kept 6 bases outside the gene matches. This CDR3 comprises 16 residues. The CDR3 coding sequence is TGCGCCAGCAGCTTTGAACTAGCGGGAGGATTCAATGAGCAGTTCTTC. As protein: CASSFELAGGFNEQFF.

The rearrangement joins TRBV5-1 to TRBJ1-1; 8 bases agree with TRBD1. The V gene end was trimmed by 4 bases and the J gene end by 8 bases; junction bases not matched to a gene: 7. Germline loops: CDR1 SGHRS, CDR2 YFSETQ. This CDR3 is built from 13 residues. The chain's CDR3 is CASSEGDRSEAFF. The CDR3 DNA is TGCGCCAGCAGCGAGGGGGACAGGTCCGAAGCTTTCTTT.

The chain joins TRBV10-3 to TRBJ2-3, with a weak D call TRBD2 (7 bases). Germline assignment: CDR1 ENHRY and CDR2 SYGVKD. The germline V and J ends were trimmed by 6 bases and 3 bases, with 13 bases remaining between them. This CDR3 is built from 14 residues. The CDR3 coding sequence is TGTGCCATCAGAACAGGGAGGGATACAGATACGCAGTATTTT. Encoded protein: CAIRTGRDTDTQYF.

The chain is built from TRBV30 and TRBJ2-1; D might be TRBD2 (5 bases). V shed 1 base and J shed 7 bases, with 5 bases lying between them. CDR1 and CDR2 (germline): GTSNPN, SVGIG (reference sequence). This CDR3 contains 11 residues. The CDR3 coding sequence is TGTGCCTGGAGTGGGGAGAATGAGCAGTTCTTC. The encoded protein is CAWSGENEQFF. The entire variable domain, with the rest obtained from reference TRBV30 and TRBJ2-1, is as follows: SQTIHQWPATLVQPVGSPLSLECTVEGTSNPNLYWYRQAAGRGLQLLFYSVGIGQISSEVPQNLSASRPQDRQFILSSKKLLLSDSGFYLCAWSGENEQFFGPGTRLTVL.

V is TRBV2 and J is TRBJ1-5; D is uncertain. The CDR3 consists of 12 residues. Between the trimmed V and J ends, which lost 7 bases and 3 bases, there was a span of 7 bases. Germline CDR1 is SNHLY and CDR2 is FYNNEI. CDR3 in DNA: TGTGCCAGCAACACAGCCAATCAGCCCCAGCATTTT. It specifies CASNTANQPQHF.

The chain couples TRBV10-1 to TRBJ2-7; possible D gene TRBD2, 6 bases. This CDR3 region has 16 residues. CDR1 is WNHNN and CDR2 is SYGVQD in the germline V gene (reference sequence). Trimming took 0 bases from V and 2 from J, leaving 14 bases between them. Here the CDR3 reads CASSESRGSGTYEQYF. Here the CDR3 DNA reads TGCGCCAGCAGTGAGTCCCGTGGTAGCGGTACCTACGAGCAGTACTTC.

The sample holds one count of this clone. The chain carries TRBV9 and TRBJ2-3; 7 bases map to TRBD2. CDR1 SGDLS and CDR2 YYNGEE come from the germline V gene. After removal of 2 bases from V and 0 bases from J, the junction contained 0 bases not matched to a gene. The length of the CDR3 is 14 residues. This CDR3 is CASSVSGSTDTQYF. CDR3 bases: TGTGCCAGCAGCGTTAGCGGGAGCACAGATACGCAGTATTTT.

The V and J genes are TRBV6-5 and TRBJ1-1, with D perhaps matching TRBD1 (5 bases). This CDR3 has 14 amino acids. V dropped 6 bases and J dropped 0 bases, with 11 bases sitting between them. CDR1 is MNHEY, CDR2 SVGAGI, per germline. The CDR3 coding sequence is TGTGCCAGCAGCCCAGGGCCATTGAACACTGAAGCTTTCTTT. Its translation: CASSPGPLNTEAFF.

The chain uses TRBV18 and TRBJ2-7; D may be TRBD2 (5 bases). Germline V lookup: CDR1 KGHSH, CDR2 LQKENI. V dropped 6 bases and J dropped 1 base, with 10 bases sitting between them. This CDR3 is built from 13 residues. This CDR3 is CASSVTGSYEQYF. CDR3 sequence (DNA): TGTGCCAGCTCGGTTACGGGGTCCTACGAGCAGTACTTC.

This rearrangement joins TRBV25-1 to TRBJ1-3; no firm D call. Trimming pared 2 bases from V and 4 bases from J, leaving 3 bases between. Germline CDR1 MGHDK, CDR2 SYGVNS. The CDR3 length is 12 residues. CDR3 residues: CASSELGNTIYF. CDR3 nucleotides: TGTGCCAGCAGTGAACTCGGAAACACCATATATTTT.

The chain is built from TRBV7-2 and TRBJ1-5, with 7 bases identical to TRBD1. Germline loops: CDR1 SGHTA, CDR2 FQGNSA. V was clipped by 5 bases and J by 9 bases; unmatched bases: 10. The CDR3 is 14 amino acids. Here the CDR3 DNA reads TGTGCCAGCAGCGAGGGACAGTGGGTCGGGCCCCAGCATTTT. Encoded protein: CASSEGQWVGPQHF.

The sample holds one count of this clone. This sequence joins TRBV19 and TRBJ2-1, with 9 bases identical to TRBD2. This CDR3 is built from 14 residues. Trimming at V came to 6 bases and at J to 5 bases, leaving 5 bases not matched to a gene. Germline CDR1 is LNHDA and CDR2 is SQIVND (reference sequence). CDR3 residues: CASSRLAEDNEQFF. Written as DNA, the CDR3 is TGTGCCAGTAGCCGACTAGCGGAGGACAATGAGCAGTTCTTC.

This sequence joins TRBV7-2 and TRBJ2-3; TRBD2 aligns across 9 bases. The CDR3 has 16 residues. The trim removed 1 base at V and 1 base at J, leaving 3 bases unmatched. CDR1 is SGHTA, CDR2 FQGNSA, per germline. CDR3 sequence reads: CASSLGIAGGTDTQYF. DNA of the CDR3: TGTGCCAGCAGCTTAGGGATAGCGGGAGGCACAGATACGCAGTATTTT.

This rearrangement joins TRBV18 to TRBJ1-4; D is unclear. Germline V gives CDR1 KGHSH, CDR2 LQKENI. The CDR3 contains 15 residues. V shed 0 bases and J shed 3 bases, with 8 bases lying between them. CDR3 protein: CASSPPGRANEKLFF. The CDR3 nucleotides are TGTGCCAGCTCACCACCGGGGAGGGCTAATGAAAAACTGTTTTTT.

The V call is TRBV7-2, the J call TRBJ1-5, with a tentative D call TRBD1 (5 bases). CDR1 is SGHTA and CDR2 is FQGNSA in the germline V gene. The germline V and J ends were trimmed by 2 bases and 8 bases, with 13 bases remaining between them. This CDR3 contains 14 residues. The CDR3 loop is CASSLSSGSEPQHF. The CDR3 bases are TGTGCCAGCAGCTTAAGCTCAGGGTCGGAGCCCCAGCATTTT.

This clone was observed a single time. The V and J genes are TRBV27 and TRBJ2-5, with 10 bases identical to TRBD1. CDR3 length equals 16 residues. CDR1 is MNHEY, CDR2 SMNVEV, per germline (reference sequence). V shed 5 bases, J shed 7 bases, and the junction held 13 bases outside the gene matches. The CDR3 nucleotides are TGTGCCAGCAGTCCCCGTTGGACAGGGGGTGGCGGGACCCAGTACTTC. Its protein product is CASSPRWTGGGGTQYF.

On this clone itself: Compared with germline, one end of the junction differs, possibly owing to a read error. V usage is TRBV7-9 and J usage is TRBJ2-5; 12 nucleotides align to TRBD2. This CDR3 spans 16 amino acids. Germline loops: CDR1 SEHNR, CDR2 FQNEAQ (reference sequence). In DNA form, the CDR3 reads TGTTCCAGCATCCGGACTAGCGGGATTGGGGGAGAGACCCAGTACTTC. The encoded protein is CSSIRTSGIGGETQYF.

The rearrangement uses TRBV27 and TRBJ2-3; tentatively, D is TRBD1 (5 bases). Germline V gene lookup returns CDR1 MNHEY and CDR2 SMNVEV (reference sequence). Trimming cost V 4 bases and J 4 bases, with 15 bases left between them. CDR3 length equals 15 residues. CDR3 loop: CASSSRTTTADTQYF. The CDR3 DNA reads as TGTGCCAGCAGTTCTCGGACAACTACAGCAGATACGCAGTATTTT.

Note on this clone: Different DNA sequences within this sample yield the same CDR3. The chain recombines TRBV7-6 with TRBJ2-7; 7 bases match TRBD2. V shed 5 bases and J 2 bases; nucleotides not matched to a gene: 3. Germline V lookup: CDR1 SGHVS, CDR2 FNYEAQ. This CDR3 is built from 13 residues. The CDR3 region has the DNA TGTGCCAGCAGCCTCGGACTAGCCTACGAGCAGTACTTC. Protein: CASSLGLAYEQYF.

This chain uses TRBV25-1 with TRBJ1-1; D not resolved. Germline loops: CDR1 MGHDK, CDR2 SYGVNS. The CDR3 has 13 residues. V was pared by 4 bases and J by 2 bases, with 8 bases between. CDR3 nucleotides: TGTGCCAGCAGTGGACACTTAAACACTGAAGCTTTCTTT. Amino acid sequence: CASSGHLNTEAFF.

This rearrangement joins TRBV7-2 to TRBJ1-2; 10 bases align to TRBD1. CDR3 length: 15 residues. Trimming at V came to 5 bases and at J to 7 bases, leaving 10 bases not matched to a gene. Germline V CDR1 and CDR2: SGHTA, FQGNSA. This chain's CDR3 is CASSAQGQGRSGYTF. The CDR3 DNA follows: TGTGCCAGCAGCGCCCAGGGACAGGGGCGGTCTGGCTACACCTTC.

The chain employs TRBV29-1 and TRBJ1-2; 7 bases match TRBD1. Losses at the gene ends were 5 bases for V and 3 bases for J; bases not matched to a gene: 3. The CDR3 is made up of 12 amino acids. Germline-derived CDR1 and CDR2 are SQVTM and ANQGSEA. This chain's CDR3 is CSVSQGYYGYTF. As DNA, the CDR3 is TGCAGCGTTTCACAGGGGTACTATGGCTACACCTTC.

This chain uses TRBV5-8 with TRBJ2-1, with D tentatively TRBD1 (5 bases). With 4 bases removed from V and 5 bases from J, the gap between germline ends came to 16 bases. The germline gives CDR1 SGHTS, CDR2 YDEGEE. CDR3 length equals 15 residues. The CDR3 is CASSRLWQGNNEQFF. The CDR3 DNA is TGTGCCAGCAGCAGGTTATGGCAGGGAAACAATGAGCAGTTCTTC.

CDR3 protein: CASSSTTSGSFYNEQFF. Here the CDR3 DNA reads TGTGCCAGCAGCTCGACAACTAGCGGGAGTTTTTACAATGAGCAGTTCTTC. The chain is built from TRBV5-6 and TRBJ2-1; TRBD2 matches 11 bases. Germline V CDR1 and CDR2: SGHDT, YYEEEE. The CDR3 length is 17 residues. The junction had 9 bases not matched to a gene; V was cut back by 3 bases and J by 4 bases.

The rearrangement links TRBV7-8 to TRBJ1-1; the match to TRBD1 covers 7 bases. This CDR3 has 16 amino acids. The V segment lost 5 bases and the J segment 1 base; nucleotides outside the gene matches: 10. From germline, CDR1 is SGHVS and CDR2 FQNEAQ. CDR3 in DNA: TGTGCCAGCAGCACCCCCCCCGGGACAGCGAACACTGAAGCTTTCTTT. Translation gives CASSTPPGTANTEAFF.

V and J are TRBV7-9 and TRBJ1-3; a weak D match, TRBD1 (5 bases). CDR1 and CDR2 from the germline V gene are SEHNR and FQNEAQ (reference sequence). This CDR3 contains 14 residues. The V end was cut by 5 bases, the J end by 8 bases, with 16 bases between. CDR3 loop: CASSRVGGAYTIYF. CDR3 DNA: TGTGCCAGCAGCCGAGTAGGAGGGGCTTACACCATATATTTT.

The gene calls are TRBV5-4 and TRBJ2-7, with 7 bases fitting TRBD2. CDR3 length equals 15 residues. Germline V gene data show CDR1 as SGHNT and CDR2 as YYREEE (reference sequence). V dropped 3 bases and J dropped 3; count of bases not matched to a gene: 9. The CDR3 loop reads CASSSGGSIFYEQYF. The DNA for the CDR3 is TGTGCCAGCAGCTCAGGCGGGAGTATATTCTACGAGCAGTACTTC.

V and J are TRBV7-9 and TRBJ2-7, with D perhaps TRBD2 (5 bases). With 2 bases removed from V and 2 bases from J, the gap between germline ends came to 10 bases. The CDR3 extends over 14 amino acids. Germline CDR1 is SEHNR and CDR2 is FQNEAQ (reference sequence). Here the CDR3 reads CASSLSGSTYEQYF. CDR3 in DNA: TGTGCCAGCAGCTTAAGCGGCTCCACCTACGAGCAGTACTTC.

This clone is categorized as medium-sized. The chain recombines TRBV9 with TRBJ2-1, with D maybe TRBD2 (5 bases). The CDR3 extends over 15 amino acids. Germline V lookup: CDR1 SGDLS, CDR2 YYNGEE. Trimming shortened V by 3 bases and J by 2 bases, and 12 bases separated the two germline ends. The CDR3 nucleotides read TGTGCCAGCAGCGGGGCGGGCAGCCCCTACAATGAGCAGTTCTTC. Amino acids: CASSGAGSPYNEQFF.